These 18 T cell receptor beta chains were sequenced from one sample in a study of T cell repertoires in cytomegalovirus infection. TCRdb recomputed calls from the reads with MiXCR, one row per CDR3 protein. This table has 150,000 to 200,000 distinct CDR3 sequences, nearly 9.5% appearing once. Sequencing was carried out using PBMCs. The receptors here all came from a human donor in good health (CMV status not recorded). Some clones in this sample may be carry-over from other donors' samples.

This clonotype appeared a few times. V and J are TRBV20-1 and TRBJ1-2; D is ambiguous. The CDR3 loop spans 13 amino acids. Trimming took off 1 base at V and 1 base at J, with 7 bases between the two ends. The germline gives CDR1 DFQATT, CDR2 SNEGSKA (reference sequence). The CDR3 is CSARVLVNYGYTF. Here the CDR3 DNA reads TGCAGTGCTAGAGTTTTGGTTAACTATGGCTACACCTTC.

This clonotype showed up just a few times. J is TRBJ1-1 and V is TRBV7-4; D unclear. Trimming cost V 8 bases and J 1 base, with 11 bases left between them. CDR1 SGHVT and CDR2 SQSDAQ come from the germline V gene. This CDR3 has 13 residues. CDR3 region: CASASARNTEAFF. The CDR3 DNA reads TGTGCCAGCGCGTCAGCTCGGAACACTGAAGCTTTCTTT. The entire variable domain, with the rest obtained from reference TRBV7-4 and TRBJ1-1, is as follows: GAGVSQSPRYKVAKRGRDVALRCDSISGHVTLYWYRQTLGQGSEVLTYSQSDAQRDKSGRPSGRFSAERPERSVSTLKIQRTEQGDSAVYLCASASARNTEAFFGQGTRLTVV.

The rearrangement links TRBV28 to TRBJ1-4, with D possibly being TRBD1 (6 bases). The V gene's germline CDR1 is MDHEN and CDR2 SYDVKM. The CDR3 runs 16 residues. V lost 1 base and J 3 bases, leaving 12 bases between the germline ends. CDR3 nucleotides: TGTGCCAGCAGTTTATACCAGGGGAGTGCTAATGAAAAACTGTTTTTT. Translated: CASSLYQGSANEKLFF.

Ten or more counts support this clonotype. The chain is built from TRBV6-2 or TRBV6-3 and TRBJ1-6, with 9 bases identical to TRBD1. Germline V gene sequence: CDR1 MNHEY, CDR2 SVGEGT. J was trimmed by 9 bases and V by 5 bases; bases with no gene match: 11. CDR3 length: 16 residues. The CDR3 here is CASSRGTGTGRSPLHF. In nucleotides, the CDR3 is TGTGCCAGCAGTCGCGGAACCGGGACAGGGCGTTCACCCCTCCACTTT.

The gene calls are TRBV9 and TRBJ2-3, with unresolved D. CDR1 and CDR2 from the germline V gene are SGDLS and YYNGEE. CDR3 length: 14 residues. Trimming shortened V by 2 bases and J by 2 bases, and 9 bases separated the two germline ends. The CDR3 sequence: CASSVGPDTDTQYF. CDR3 bases: TGTGCCAGCAGCGTCGGTCCAGACACAGATACGCAGTATTTT.

The V and J genes are TRBV11-2 and TRBJ2-7; 10 nucleotides match TRBD2. V dropped 5 bases and J dropped 0; count of bases not matched to a gene: 1. CDR1 SGHAT and CDR2 FQNNGV come from the germline V gene. The CDR3 sequence is 14 residues long. In nucleotides, the CDR3 is TGTGCCAGCAGCAGACTAGCGGGCTCCTACGAGCAGTACTTC. This gives the protein CASSRLAGSYEQYF.

This clonotype was detected many times. The CDR3 nucleotides read TGTGCCAGCAGTTTCAATATACAGGGGGACAATGAAAAACTGTTTTTT. This encodes CASSFNIQGDNEKLFF. The chain combines TRBV28 with TRBJ1-4, with TRBD1 matching over 8 bases. The germline gives CDR1 MDHEN, CDR2 SYDVKM. CDR3 length: 16 residues. J was trimmed by 5 bases and V by 3 bases; bases with no gene match: 8.

This clonotype was detected ten times or more. The rearrangement joins TRBV7-2 to TRBJ1-5, with D hard to call. Germline V gene sequence: CDR1 SGHTA, CDR2 FQGNSA. Trimming removed 1 base from V and 6 bases from J, with 7 bases in between. This CDR3 is 13 amino acids long. CDR3 bases: TGTGCCAGCAGCTTAGACTCGATTCAGCCCCAGCATTTT. Its translation is CASSLDSIQPQHF. Supplemented by reference TRBV7-2 and TRBJ1-5, the full variable domain reads GAGVSQSPSNKVTEKGKDVELRCDPISGHTALYWYRQSLGQGLEFLIYFQGNSAPDKSGLPSDRFSAERTGGSVSTLTIQRTQQEDSAVYLCASSLDSIQPQHFGDGTRLSIL.

A few counts support this clonotype. The chain is built from TRBV20-1 and TRBJ1-3; TRBD1 is a possible D gene (6 bases). Trimming removed 2 bases from V and 0 bases from J, with 14 bases in between. CDR1 DFQATT and CDR2 SNEGSKA come from the germline V gene (reference sequence). CDR3 length: 16 amino acids. CDR3 region: CSARPWTANSGNTIYF. CDR3 nucleotide sequence: TGCAGTGCTAGACCTTGGACAGCTAACTCTGGAAACACCATATATTTT.

This clonotype has ten or more counts. This chain joins TRBV6-2 or TRBV6-3 and TRBJ1-5; D might be TRBD1 (6 bases). This CDR3 spans 13 amino acids. Germline V gene data show CDR1 as MNHEY and CDR2 as SVGEGT. Trimming left V 6 bases short and J 7 bases short, with 13 bases between. In nucleotides, the CDR3 is TGTGCCAGCAGCGAGGGGGAATGGCAGCCCCAGCATTTT. Protein: CASSEGEWQPQHF.

This clonotype was counted only a few times. This chain joins TRBV30 and TRBJ2-3; 10 bases are shared with TRBD2. The CDR3 totals 13 residues. Per the germline V gene, CDR1 is GTSNPN and CDR2 is SVGIG (reference sequence). The J segment lost 2 bases and the V segment lost 8 bases, leaving 4 bases of the junction unmatched. Here the CDR3 reads CALAGVNTDTQYF. The CDR3 DNA reads TGTGCCCTAGCGGGGGTAAACACAGATACGCAGTATTTT.

Ten or more counts support this clonotype. This chain joins TRBV7-9 and TRBJ1-4, with a weak D call TRBD1 (6 bases). V gave up 2 bases and J gave up 5 bases, with 15 bases separating them. This CDR3 is 16 amino acids long. Per germline, CDR1 SEHNR and CDR2 FQNEAQ (reference sequence). The CDR3 region has the DNA TGTGCCAGCAGCTTACGGGGGGCCGCACAGAATGAAAAACTGTTTTTT. It yields the protein CASSLRGAAQNEKLFF.

V gene TRBV6-2 or TRBV6-3 combines with J gene TRBJ2-2, with D possibly being TRBD1 (6 bases). The V gene lost 4 bases and the J gene lost 3 bases, with 18 bases spanning the gap. The V gene's germline CDR1 is MNHEY and CDR2 SVGEGT. The CDR3 length is 17 residues. CDR3 sequence: CASSFYRDTRHTGELFF. The CDR3 nucleotides read TGTGCCAGCAGTTTTTACCGGGACACCCGCCACACCGGGGAGCTGTTTTTT.

This clonotype occurred many times. In DNA, the CDR3 is TGTGCCAGCAGCCCACAGGGTAGGAGCACAGATACGCAGTATTTT. As protein: CASSPQGRSTDTQYF. The chain carries TRBV7-2 and TRBJ2-3, with D possibly being TRBD1 (6 bases). Per the germline V gene, CDR1 is SGHTA and CDR2 is FQGNSA. The CDR3 loop spans 15 amino acids. Trimming stripped 5 bases from V and 0 bases from J, with 12 bases between.

In this sample, this clonotype turned up many times. This chain joins TRBV20-1 and TRBJ2-7; TRBD1 might be the D (6 bases). CDR3 size: 13 residues. V dropped 2 bases and J dropped 2 bases, with 10 bases sitting between them. Germline V gives CDR1 DFQATT, CDR2 SNEGSKA (reference sequence). DNA for the CDR3: TGCAGTGCTAGACAGGGGCCCGCCTACGAGCAGTACTTC. Translated: CSARQGPAYEQYF.

This clonotype was counted many times. V is TRBV7-9 and J is TRBJ2-7, with 7 bases that match TRBD2. With 4 bases clipped from V and 0 bases from J, the junction kept 6 bases outside the gene matches. CDR3 length equals 15 residues. CDR1 SEHNR and CDR2 FQNEAQ come from the germline V gene (reference sequence). CDR3 amino acids: CASSSGGTNSYEQYF. Written as DNA, the CDR3 is TGTGCCAGCAGCTCGGGCGGGACTAACTCCTACGAGCAGTACTTC.

This clonotype was seen many times. V usage is TRBV7-6 and J usage is TRBJ1-1, with no clear D. Per the germline V gene, CDR1 is SGHVS and CDR2 is FNYEAQ. This CDR3 is built from 16 residues. V lost 2 bases to trimming and J lost 8 bases, with 21 bases between them. CDR3 region: CASSLRGGPVKEEAFF. The CDR3 DNA reads TGTGCCAGCAGCTTACGCGGTGGGCCAGTAAAGGAGGAAGCTTTCTTT.

At least ten counts were recorded for this clonotype. This rearrangement joins TRBV10-2 to TRBJ1-4, with unresolved D. V gave up 0 bases and J gave up 11 bases, with 10 bases separating them. Germline V lookup: CDR1 WSHSY, CDR2 SAAADI. The CDR3 extends over 13 amino acids. CDR3 residues: CASSESIRGKLFF. The DNA of the CDR3 is TGCGCCAGCAGTGAGTCGATCCGGGGTAAACTGTTTTTT.